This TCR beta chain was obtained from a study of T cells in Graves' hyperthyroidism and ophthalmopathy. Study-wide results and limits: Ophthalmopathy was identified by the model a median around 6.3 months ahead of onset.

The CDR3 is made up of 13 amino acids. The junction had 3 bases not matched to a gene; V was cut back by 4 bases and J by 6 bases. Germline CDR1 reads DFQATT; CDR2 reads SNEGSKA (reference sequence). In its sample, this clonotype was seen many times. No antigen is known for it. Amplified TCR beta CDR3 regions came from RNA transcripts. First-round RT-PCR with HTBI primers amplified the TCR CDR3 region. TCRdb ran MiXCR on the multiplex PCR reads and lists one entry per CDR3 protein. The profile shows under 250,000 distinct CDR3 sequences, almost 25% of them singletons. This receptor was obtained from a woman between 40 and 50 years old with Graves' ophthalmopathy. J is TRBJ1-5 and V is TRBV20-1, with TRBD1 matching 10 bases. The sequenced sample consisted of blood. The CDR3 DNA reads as TGCAGTGCTAAGACAGGGGGCGGTCAGCCCCAGCATTTT. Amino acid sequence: CSAKTGGGQPQHF.